This entry describes one T cell receptor beta chain. Its antigen is currently unknown. The data were produced by immunoSEQ multiplex PCR, yet TCRdb's version contains in-frame clones alone and is incomplete. The repertoire holds some 66,000 clones, with around 89% as singletons. The entry originates in a study of T cell responses to AZD1222 COVID-19 vaccine. Study-level points and caveats: Among spike-specific TCRs, nearly half reportedly target unmutated variant regions. Recipients of AZD1222 seropositive at baseline numbered only 5 to 7. An increase in Spike-specific TCR breadth and depth was observed after two AZD1222 doses.

Second doses at about 4 or about 12 weeks were pooled. The germline V gene has CDR1 SQVTM and CDR2 ANQGSEA. CDR3 length: 11 residues. Trimming pared 7 bases from V and 5 bases from J, leaving 10 bases between. The sample here was peripheral blood, taken 28 days after the second AZD1222 dose. This TCR was sampled from an adult who received the AZD1222 COVID-19 vaccine. The V call is TRBV29-1, the J call TRBJ2-3, with D unclear. The CDR3 DNA sequence: TGCAGCGGGAGAATGATAGATACGCAGTATTTT. Amino acids: CSGRMIDTQYF.